This T cell receptor (beta chain) is drawn from a study of cytomegalovirus exposure and HLA in healthy donors. On this clone: The antigen remains undetermined.

The PCR was carried out with 60 Vbeta primers and 13 Jbeta primers. TCRdb's copy holds only in-frame clones and misses some; the assay was immunoSEQ multiplex PCR. The table shows 150,000 or so clones, with less than 85% occurring only once. Overall study results and limits: An analysis was carried out later, and it reportedly showed fewer N-insertions in an Asian-associated ancestry cluster than the approximately 700-donor mean. Roughly uniform depth of sequencing across donors was assumed in presence/absence analyses. Productive rates of about 90% or about 30% were seen for most TCR beta V segments in an earlier analysis. Researchers reported that a few CMV-associated chains were confirmed in vitro as CMV antigen-specific.

Per germline, CDR1 MNHNS and CDR2 SASEGT. Trimming removed 4 bases from V and 0 bases from J, with 13 bases in between. The CDR3 runs 16 residues. This TCR derives from a man aged 18 to 29 in good health and CMV-seropositive. This chain uses TRBV6-1 with TRBJ2-1; D possibly corresponds to TRBD1 (5 bases). Sequences were obtained from PBMCs. In nucleotides, the CDR3 is TGTGCCAGCAGTGGGCCTGACAGAAACTCCTACAATGAGCAGTTCTTC. Translating gives CASSGPDRNSYNEQFF.